The text below deals with one T cell receptor beta chain. Its antigen target is currently unknown. There are no base qualities to consult, and no much larger clone falls within one base. The CDR3 covers 15 residues, taking in both the cysteine and the phenylalanine. This entry keeps only the CDR3 DNA: 45 bases, framed from base 1. Cut back by 2 bases and 6 bases, the V and J ends lie 15 bases apart. The library came from PCR. Sequenced on an Illumina MiSeq. Next generation amplicon sequencing was used to characterize TCR beta DJ and VDJ rearrangements. Per the source publication's procedure: The Vidjil software was used to analyze amplicon sequencing data and identify clonal TCR beta rearrangements. TCR beta rearrangement characteristics were compared between RUNX1-mutated and wildtype groups using two-tailed Fisher exact tests. Starting from the raw public reads, TCRdb applied fastp trimming at Q25, assembled clones with MiXCR and retained in-frame beta chains. For every CDR3 protein sequence, its rows merge into one entry that carries the most common genes and DNA. These V and J calls are TCRdb output, not the study's own analysis. The sample table holds several hundred distinct CDR3 sequences, of which about 29% were seen once. Approximately 35% of the sample comes from the top ten.

For oncotyping and quantification of minimal residual disease, T-ALL samples were taken at diagnosis from children and adults treated according to protocol. These data are taken from a study of RUNX1 and TCR beta rearrangement in T-cell leukemia (TCRdb year 2020). With respect to the entire study: The comparison of TCR beta rearrangements and CDR3 junctions set fewer than 15 T-ALLs carrying mono-allelic acquired RUNX1 mutations against roughly 12 T-ALLs that were RUNX1 wildtype. An earlier study had established the RUNX1 mutation status of the T-ALL cases. In the mutated group, all RUNX1 mutations were heterozygous, with 9 to 11 located in the Runt homology domain and three in the transactivation domain. The RUNX1-mutated T-ALLs covered a wider range of maturation arrest stages, including cases that were arrested before TCR beta rearrangement began. The RUNX1 wildtype T-ALLs were chosen to have at least incomplete clonal TCR beta rearrangements, which allowed D1 segments to be compared with D2 segments. The multicentric trials were GRAALL-2003, along with GRAALL-2005. The RUNX1 wildtype T-ALLs were matched on an immature maturation arrest stage, which was defined as the absence of cytoplasmic or surface TCR beta protein. TCR rearrangements were assessed by Genescan analysis after EuroClonality multiplex PCR on genomic DNA. TCR beta rearrangements in human T-ALL were analyzed for comparison with results obtained from a Runx1 knockout mouse model.

Summary of the overall study and its limitations: Among T-ALL clonal rearrangements, TCR beta D1 segment usage was about 80% in the RUNX1-mutated group and roughly 60% in the wildtype group, a difference that was not significant. Similar TCR beta J1 cluster usage was observed in RUNX1-mutated and wildtype T-ALLs, and no significant difference was found. Because too few clonal rearrangements were available, TCR beta CDR3 length and D segment truncation in T-ALLs could not be evaluated. Fewer RUNX1-mutated T-ALLs carried clonal TCR beta rearrangements (roughly 62%) than reported for T-ALL generally (over 75%).

The source material was blood. The TCR comes from a male donor with T-cell acute lymphoblastic leukemia. The chain is encoded by TRBV5-3 joined to TRBJ2-1; confidence is insufficient to name the D gene. TRBV5-3 is given ORF status, its function remaining uncertain. CDR3 loop: CARSFPLYPINEQFF. The sequenced DNA is TGTGCCAGAAGCTTCCCTCTGTACCCCATCAATGAGCAGTTCTTC.